The 5 T cell receptor beta chains presented below share a single source sample, sequenced in a study of beta chain features in type 1 diabetes. TCRB transcripts that were expressed got sequenced, as all of the isolated RNA had been reverse transcribed. Some clones are missing from TCRdb's copy, which holds only in-frame ones; the method was immunoSEQ multiplex PCR. The table records more than 85,000 clones, 40% of them present only once. Sequencing was performed on stem cell memory CD4+ T cells from blood. The receptors were sampled from a young woman in good health.

The V gene is TRBV6-1, the J gene TRBJ1-4; the D gene is possibly TRBD1 (6 bases). Germline-derived CDR1 and CDR2 are MNHNS and SASEGT. This CDR3 comprises 15 residues. Trimming stripped 4 bases from V and 5 bases from J, with 14 bases between. As DNA, the CDR3 is TGTGCCAGCAGTGCCTCCGGGACATGGAATGAAAAACTGTTTTTT. This gives the protein CASSASGTWNEKLFF.

J is TRBJ1-1 and V is TRBV29-1, with 10 positions matching TRBD1. With V trimmed by 5 bases and J by 3 bases, 6 bases remained unmatched. Germline V gene sequence: CDR1 SQVTM, CDR2 ANQGSEA. The CDR3 is 14 amino acids. The CDR3: CSVRPGTGDTEAFF. The CDR3 DNA reads TGCAGCGTTCGCCCCGGGACAGGGGACACTGAAGCTTTCTTT.

In its sample, this clone was seen a few times. V is TRBV7-2 and J is TRBJ2-5; 9 bases are a match to TRBD1. CDR1 and CDR2 (germline): SGHTA, FQGNSA. V lost 7 bases, J lost 5 bases, and 11 bases stayed unmatched. The CDR3 loop spans 15 amino acids. The CDR3 DNA reads TGTGCCAGCACCGACGGACAGGGGTTTTGGGAGACCCAGTACTTC. It is translated as CASTDGQGFWETQYF. The whole variable domain, filled in from reference TRBV7-2 and TRBJ2-5, reads GAGVSQSPSNKVTEKGKDVELRCDPISGHTALYWYRQSLGQGLEFLIYFQGNSAPDKSGLPSDRFSAERTGGSVSTLTIQRTQQEDSAVYLCASTDGQGFWETQYFGPGTRLLVL.

The table lists this clone with a few counts. The genes are TRBV4-3 and TRBJ2-7; 13 nucleotides agree with TRBD2. V trimming: 0 bases; J trimming: 3 bases; junction bases outside the gene matches: 2. Germline V gives CDR1 LGHNA, CDR2 YSLEER. The CDR3 is 16 residues long. The CDR3 bases are TGCGCCAGCAGCCAAGATTGGACTAGCGGGAGCTACGAGCAGTACTTC. It is translated as CASSQDWTSGSYEQYF.

The rearrangement links TRBV6-5 to TRBJ2-7; TRBD1 matches at 10 bases. Germline trimming cut 6 bases from V and 5 bases from J; bases unmatched to any gene: 10. The CDR3 is made up of 15 amino acids. CDR1 is MNHEY, CDR2 SVGAGI, per germline. In DNA form, the CDR3 reads TGTGCCAGCAGACCCGACAGGGGGCGGCGAAACGAGCAGTACTTC. Encoded protein: CASRPDRGRRNEQYF.